Reported below is one TCR beta chain. The sample belongs to a study of blood T cell repertoires in COVID-19. For the study at large: COVID-19 samples, acute and convalescent, were from the United States, Italy and Spain.

Those enrolled, adults aged roughly 18 to 100 years, came from about two dozen US areas. Participants were placed into cohorts based on the clinical history they reported. V shed 8 bases and J shed 3 bases, with 7 bases lying between them. The CDR3 contains 12 residues. This table comes from immunoSEQ multiplex PCR, and its TCRdb copy is limited to in-frame clones, with some not included. The data contain about 230,000 clones, roughly 88% of them singletons. The receptor's source is a woman between 40 and 55 years old with acute COVID-19. The V and J genes are TRBV12-3 or TRBV12-4 and TRBJ2-2, with D tentatively TRBD1 (6 bases). The specimen was PBMCs or T cells enriched from blood (not recorded which). The CDR3 reads CASHRDTGELFF. The CDR3, as DNA: TGTGCCAGCCACAGGGACACCGGGGAGCTGTTTTTT.